The sequence of this T cell receptor (beta chain) was determined in a study of cytomegalovirus exposure and HLA in healthy donors. The CDR3 runs 14 residues. V was pared by 2 bases and J by 5 bases, with 0 bases of the junction left unmatched. From germline, CDR1 is SGDLS and CDR2 YYNGEE. The PCR contained 60 Vbeta and 13 Jbeta primers. Assay used: immunoSEQ multiplex PCR; TCRdb lists only in-frame clones, some missing. The data contain almost 200,000 clones, just over 75% of them singletons. Only one count was recorded for this clone. This clonotype was obtained from a man aged 25-40 years in good health and CMV-seronegative. Source material: PBMCs. The rearrangement joins TRBV9 to TRBJ2-1; 11 nucleotides align to TRBD2. CDR3 in DNA: TGTGCCAGCAGCGTGACTAGCGGGAACAATGAGCAGTTCTTC. Protein product: CASSVTSGNNEQFF.